This T cell receptor beta chain was found in a study of blood T cell repertoires in COVID-19. Study background: The cDNA or gDNA used as material had been derived from T cells, B-cell-depleted T cells, or PBMCs.

Profiled with immunoSEQ multiplex PCR; TCRdb holds only in-frame clones, not every one. Here the sample spans around 380,000 clones, 70% to 85% being singletons. The specimen was peripheral blood. This TCR was recovered from a human donor with acute or convalescent COVID-19. The donor label of this sample is uncertain.

CDR3 bases: TGTGCCACGCTTTCCGGACAGGGAGCGGGCACCGGGGAGCTGTTTTTT. Its protein is CATLSGQGAGTGELFF. The V call is TRBV10-3, the J call TRBJ2-2, with TRBD1 identical over 8 bases. The CDR3 sequence is 16 residues long. The germline CDR1 and CDR2 sequences are ENHRY and SYGVKD. The J segment lost 4 bases and the V segment lost 10 bases, leaving 14 bases of the junction unmatched.